This is a list of T cell receptor beta chains from one sample in a study of cytomegalovirus exposure and HLA in healthy donors. Using immunoSEQ multiplex PCR, the repertoire was profiled, and TCRdb retains in-frame clones only, with some absent. Found here are approximately 92,000 clones, 81% of them singletons; the top ten hold about 1.2%. The specimen was PBMCs. The receptors shown here come from a girl aged 2-9 years in good health and CMV-seropositive. The CDR3 runs from the conserved cysteine through the conserved F or W. The D gene is left open where the match is weak. The size of a clone is reported for some rows only, either as once, few or many, or as a class for expanded clones.

d_call,j_call,cdr3_length,clone_size,v_call,cdr3_nt,cdr3_aa
.,TRBJ2-1,13,.,TRBV6-1,TGTGCCAGCAGTGAAGGCCGTGTCGGTGAGCAGTTCTTC,CASSEGRVGEQFF
TRBD1,TRBJ2-1,17,.,TRBV12-5,TGTGCTAGTGGTTTGACGCCCGGGACAGGGCTGGCGAGCGAGCAGTTCTTC,CASGLTPGTGLASEQFF
TRBD2,TRBJ2-3,16,.,TRBV29-1,TGCAGCGTTTCAACTAGCGGGAGGGCCGGAAGAGATACGCAGTATTTT,CSVSTSGRAGRDTQYF
.,TRBJ2-1,15,.,TRBV5-1,TGCGCCAGTCGAGCCGGGACAAACTCCTACAATGAGCAGTTCTTC,CASRAGTNSYNEQFF
TRBD1,TRBJ1-1,14,.,TRBV19,TGTGCCAGTAGTTCGAGACAGGGGTACACTGAAGCTTTCTTT,CASSSRQGYTEAFF
.,TRBJ2-3,16,.,TRBV7-9,TGTGCCAGCAGCACAAGTCCGCAGGGGAGCACAGATACGCAGTATTTT,CASSTSPQGSTDTQYF
TRBD1,TRBJ1-1,13,once,TRBV29-1,TGCAGCGTTGTCAGACAGGGGAACACTGAAGCTTTCTTT,CSVVRQGNTEAFF
TRBD2,TRBJ2-7,16,.,TRBV4-3,TGCGCCAGCAGCCAATACTCTGCTAGCGGGAGGAACGAGCAGTACTTC,CASSQYSASGRNEQYF
.,TRBJ2-5,11,.,TRBV6-1,TGTGCCAGCACCCAAGGCAGGGAGGAGTACTTC,CASTQGREEYF
.,TRBJ1-1,14,.,TRBV5-1,TGCGCCAGCAGCTTGGGAAGGGGCGATACTGAAGCTTTCTTT,CASSLGRGDTEAFF
.,TRBJ2-7,14,.,TRBV10-1,TGCGCCAGCAGTCTTGACAGGTCCTCCTACGAGCAGTACTTC,CASSLDRSSYEQYF
.,TRBJ2-2,13,.,TRBV4-2,TGTGCCAGCAGCCAATCTGAGACCGGGGAGCTGTTTTTT,CASSQSETGELFF
TRBD2,TRBJ2-1,18,.,TRBV19,TGTGCCAGTAGTATACGATCCCGACGCGGGGGTTCCTACAATGAGCAGTTCTTC,CASSIRSRRGGSYNEQFF
.,TRBJ1-5,14,once,TRBV6-1,TGTGCCAGCAGCGGACAGTTTTACAATCAGCCCCAGCATTTT,CASSGQFYNQPQHF
.,TRBJ2-3,14,once,TRBV9,TGTGCCAGCAGCCTCCAACAGGGCACAGATACGCAGTATTTT,CASSLQQGTDTQYF
.,TRBJ2-7,13,.,TRBV27,TGTGCCAGCGGAGGCCGTAGCCTCTACGAGCAGTACTTC,CASGGRSLYEQYF
.,TRBJ1-1,14,.,TRBV6-1,TGTGCCATCTCAGAGGGGGTCGTGAACACTGAAGCTTTCTTT,CAISEGVVNTEAFF
.,TRBJ1-2,13,.,TRBV27,TGTGCCAGCAGTTTGAGGGGGAACTATGGCTACACCTTC,CASSLRGNYGYTF
.,TRBJ2-1,14,.,TRBV5-6,TGTGCCAGCAGCCCCTGGAGTATCGGCCGTGAGCAGTTCTTC,CASSPWSIGREQFF
.,TRBJ2-1,13,.,TRBV29-1,TGCAGCGTTGTAGGCGGTTTGAGATATGAGCAGTTCTTC,CSVVGGLRYEQFF
TRBD2,TRBJ2-3,18,.,TRBV4-1,TGCGCCAGCAGCCAAGATCCGGGGACTAGCGGGAGGAGAGATACGCAGTATTTT,CASSQDPGTSGRRDTQYF
.,TRBJ2-1,12,.,TRBV7-9,TGTGCCAGCAGCCCCCACTTACCTGAGCAGTTCTTC,CASSPHLPEQFF